This TCR beta chain was sequenced in a study of T-cell memory formation after mild COVID-19. TCRdb reprocessed the 5' RACE reads via MiXCR and lists one record per CDR3 protein. The repertoire holds about 190,000 distinct CDR3 sequences, with 15% to 20% as singletons. The sequence derives from an adult woman who had mild COVID-19 (a few samples of this study predate the infection). Cell type and time point are not known. Sequenced: PBMCs or a T cell subset sorted from them (not recorded which).

The CDR3: CASEAYNEQFF. CDR3 sequence (DNA): TGTGCCAGCGAAGCCTACAATGAGCAGTTCTTC. The chain uses TRBV7-9 and TRBJ2-1; D is unclear. This CDR3 comprises 11 residues. Germline loops: CDR1 SEHNR, CDR2 FQNEAQ (reference sequence). Trimming shortened V by 8 bases and J by 2 bases, and 4 bases separated the two germline ends.